These 31 T cell receptor beta chains originate from one sample sequenced in a study of shared T cell receptors in the human thymus. The method was immunoSEQ multiplex PCR; TCRdb's version includes in-frame clones alone and lacks a portion of them. The sample records about 660,000 clones, around 87% being singletons. These data were likewise used in another study, on human thymus T cells.

Material for sequencing was thymocytes. The source is a boy in the first two years of life with a congenital heart defect.

V usage is TRBV11-2 and J usage is TRBJ2-5; 13 nucleotides agree with TRBD2. The CDR3 extends over 18 amino acids. Germline CDR1 SGHAT, CDR2 FQNNGV. V lost 4 bases, J lost 0 bases, and 8 bases stayed unmatched. CDR3 sequence reads: CASSSGLAGDEYQETQYF. Here the CDR3 DNA reads TGTGCCAGCAGCTCCGGACTAGCGGGGGACGAGTACCAAGAGACCCAGTACTTC. Complete variable domain (other parts from reference TRBV11-2 and TRBJ2-5): EAGVAQSPRYKIIEKRQSVAFWCNPISGHATLYWYQQILGQGPKLLIQFQNNGVVDDSQLPKDRFSAERLKGVDSTLKIQPAKLEDSAVYLCASSSGLAGDEYQETQYFGPGTRLLVL.

The chain joins TRBV9 to TRBJ2-1; TRBD2 matches 14 bases. The V and J ends lost 4 bases and 8 bases, in that order; junction bases with no gene match: 11. This CDR3 spans 17 amino acids. Germline CDR1 and CDR2: SGDLS and YYNGEE. This CDR3 is CASSPWTSGGPSDEQFF. In nucleotides, the CDR3 is TGTGCCAGCAGCCCGTGGACTAGCGGGGGGCCCTCGGATGAGCAGTTCTTC.

The genes are TRBV19 and TRBJ1-2; D unclear. V was clipped by 5 bases and J by 0 bases, with 10 bases between them. The V gene's germline CDR1 is LNHDA and CDR2 SQIVND (reference sequence). This CDR3 has 14 amino acids. In DNA, the CDR3 is TGTGCCAGTAGTTTTGTCTCAGCTAACTATGGCTACACCTTC. Its protein is CASSFVSANYGYTF.

V gene TRBV28 combines with J gene TRBJ2-6; D unclear. CDR1 is MDHEN and CDR2 is SYDVKM in the germline V gene. The CDR3 loop spans 16 amino acids. With 7 bases removed from V and 0 bases from J, the gap between germline ends came to 13 bases. In DNA, the CDR3 is TGTGCCAGCATCTCCCTTTACAGCTCTGGGGCCAACGTCCTGACTTTC. Protein: CASISLYSSGANVLTF.

The chain employs TRBV5-5 and TRBJ2-3, with unresolved D. CDR1 is SGHKS, CDR2 YYEKEE, per germline (reference sequence). The CDR3 length is 11 residues. Trimming cost V 6 bases and J 2 bases, with 4 bases left between them. CDR3 protein: CASTSTDTQYF. The CDR3 bases are TGTGCCAGCACTTCCACAGATACGCAGTATTTT.

The chain combines TRBV30 with TRBJ2-7; 7 bases fit TRBD1. With 3 bases clipped from V and 9 bases from J, the junction kept 17 bases outside the gene matches. The germline CDR1 and CDR2 sequences are GTSNPN and SVGIG (reference sequence). The CDR3 is 15 amino acids. The CDR3 loop is CAWSPTWTGIIGQYF. In nucleotides, the CDR3 is TGTGCCTGGAGCCCGACCTGGACAGGAATAATTGGGCAGTACTTC.

The chain links TRBV27 to TRBJ2-7; possibly TRBD2 for D (6 bases). Per germline, CDR1 MNHEY and CDR2 SMNVEV (reference sequence). The CDR3 is made up of 13 amino acids. V lost 5 bases, J lost 3 bases, and 11 bases lay in between. The CDR3 sequence: CASSPGLFYEQYF. The DNA for the CDR3 is TGTGCCAGCAGTCCGGGACTCTTCTACGAGCAGTACTTC.

This sequence joins TRBV9 and TRBJ2-1; 12 bases agree with TRBD2. CDR1 and CDR2 (germline): SGDLS, YYNGEE. CDR3 length: 16 amino acids. Losses at the gene ends were 4 bases for V and 3 bases for J; bases not matched to a gene: 5. The chain's CDR3 is CASSTRTSGNYNEQFF. The DNA for the CDR3 is TGTGCCAGCAGCACCCGGACTAGCGGGAACTACAATGAGCAGTTCTTC.

The chain carries TRBV10-3 and TRBJ2-7; D may be TRBD1 (6 bases). CDR1 ENHRY and CDR2 SYGVKD come from the germline V gene. V was pared by 4 bases and J by 0 bases, with 10 bases between. The CDR3 spans 14 residues. Written as DNA, the CDR3 is TGTGCCATCAGTGCAGGACAGAACTCCTACGAGCAGTACTTC. Translated, it gives CAISAGQNSYEQYF.

The chain employs TRBV7-2 and TRBJ2-7; TRBD2 is a possible D gene (6 bases). Germline CDR1 reads SGHTA; CDR2 reads FQGNSA. The CDR3 runs to 15 residues. V dropped 4 bases and J dropped 0 bases, with 13 bases sitting between them. CDR3 in amino acids: CASSSRGIGSYEQYF. DNA for the CDR3: TGTGCCAGCAGCTCTCGCGGGATAGGCTCCTACGAGCAGTACTTC.

The chain recombines TRBV28 with TRBJ1-2; D unclear. The CDR3 has 14 residues. With 3 bases removed from V and 7 bases from J, the gap between germline ends came to 15 bases. Germline CDR1 MDHEN, CDR2 SYDVKM. CDR3 loop: CASSFPGVMGGYTF. The DNA for the CDR3 is TGTGCCAGCAGTTTTCCGGGAGTAATGGGTGGCTACACCTTC.

The rearrangement joins TRBV5-1 to TRBJ2-1; 9 bases are shared with TRBD2. The length of the CDR3 is 12 residues. J lost 10 bases, V lost 2 bases, and 1 base had no gene match. Germline lookup yields CDR1 SGHRS and CDR2 YFSETQ. CDR3 coding DNA: TGCGCCAGCAGCTTACTAGCGGGCGAGCAGTTCTTC. Its translation is CASSLLAGEQFF.

CDR3 amino acids: CASSPHTNTEAFF. CDR3 coding DNA: TGTGCCAGCAGTCCCCACACGAACACTGAAGCTTTCTTT. V is TRBV28 and J is TRBJ1-1; unclear D gene. The CDR3 runs to 13 residues. Trimming stripped 5 bases from V and 1 base from J, with 8 bases between. Germline values: CDR1 MDHEN, CDR2 SYDVKM.

The gene calls are TRBV9 and TRBJ2-1; 7 nucleotides align to TRBD1. This CDR3 region has 19 residues. With 4 bases clipped from V and 4 bases from J, the junction kept 20 bases outside the gene matches. Germline V gives CDR1 SGDLS, CDR2 YYNGEE. The CDR3 nucleotides are TGTGCCAGCAGCTCCAATGTGGGGACAGAGACCAGTTATTACAATGAGCAGTTCTTC. The encoded protein is CASSSNVGTETSYYNEQFF.

The chain is built from TRBV7-3 and TRBJ2-1; 7 bases are a match to TRBD2. The V and J ends lost 5 bases and 2 bases, in that order; junction bases with no gene match: 9. The CDR3 has 16 amino acids. Looked up from germline, CDR1 is SGHTA and CDR2 is FQGTGA. CDR3 sequence (DNA): TGTGCCAGCAGCCCCGGGGGGTCATACGCCTACAATGAGCAGTTCTTC. Protein sequence: CASSPGGSYAYNEQFF.

This clone was seen a handful of times. This chain connects TRBV21-1 to TRBJ2-5; the table's D call TRBD1 went unverified against the DNA. TRBV21-1 is classified as a pseudogene. The CDR3 extends over 15 amino acids. CDR3 residues: CASSQSATGGETQYF. Written as DNA, the CDR3 is TGTGCCAGCAGCCAAAGCGCCACAGGGGGTGAGACCCAGTACTTC.

This chain links TRBV7-2 with TRBJ2-2, with 9 positions matching TRBD1. In germline, CDR1 is SGHTA, CDR2 FQGNSA. This CDR3 region has 16 residues. The V segment lost 2 bases and the J segment 5 bases; nucleotides outside the gene matches: 6. CDR3 region: CASSLPGQGNTGELFF. The CDR3 nucleotides read TGTGCCAGCAGCTTACCGGGACAGGGTAATACCGGGGAGCTGTTTTTT.

This clone was seen more than once but under ten times. The genes are TRBV28 and TRBJ1-2, with D maybe TRBD1 (5 bases). Trimming pared 7 bases from V and 2 bases from J, leaving 17 bases between. The germline gives CDR1 MDHEN, CDR2 SYDVKM. The CDR3 extends over 15 amino acids. The CDR3 spells CASTPTPTANYGYTF. CDR3 coding DNA: TGTGCCAGCACCCCCACACCGACAGCGAACTATGGCTACACCTTC.

The chain recombines TRBV4-3 with TRBJ2-7; TRBD1 matches at 8 bases. This CDR3 is 16 amino acids long. Trimming at V came to 2 bases and at J to 4 bases, leaving 10 bases not matched to a gene. Per the germline V gene, CDR1 is LGHNA and CDR2 is YSLEER. The CDR3 loop is CASSQTRQGKRYEQYF. Here the CDR3 DNA reads TGCGCCAGCAGCCAAACTAGACAGGGGAAGAGGTACGAGCAGTACTTC.

CDR3 nucleotides: TGCGCCAGCAGCTTGATTGGGCAGGCAAACCACTCTGGGGCCAACGTCCTGACTTTC. This codes for CASSLIGQANHSGANVLTF. V is TRBV5-1 and J is TRBJ2-6; D gene ambiguous. This CDR3 region has 19 residues. Between the trimmed V and J ends, which lost 1 base and 0 bases, there was a span of 17 bases. CDR1 and CDR2 (germline): SGHRS, YFSETQ.

This clone was observed once. The chain links TRBV7-2 to TRBJ1-1, with D perhaps matching TRBD1 (6 bases). V was cut by 0 bases and J by 11 bases, with 19 bases left in between. This CDR3 comprises 15 residues. CDR1 and CDR2 (germline): SGHTA, FQGNSA. The CDR3 here is CASSLAHRDTGWAFF. For the CDR3, the DNA is TGTGCCAGCAGCTTAGCGCATCGGGACACGGGTTGGGCTTTCTTT.

The chain uses TRBV14 and TRBJ2-7; TRBD2 aligns across 7 bases. V dropped 2 bases and J dropped 3; count of bases not matched to a gene: 7. The CDR3 has 15 residues. Germline assignment: CDR1 SGHDN and CDR2 FVKESK. The CDR3 region has the DNA TGTGCCAGCAGCCAACGCCCGGCTAGCGGCTACGAGCAGTACTTC. Protein product: CASSQRPASGYEQYF. The variable domain in full, completed from reference TRBV14 and TRBJ2-7, reads EAGVTQFPSHSVIEKGQTVTLRCDPISGHDNLYWYRRVMGKEIKFLLHFVKESKQDESGMPNNRFLAERTGGTYSTLKVQPAELEDSGVYFCASSQRPASGYEQYFGPGTRLTVT.

The chain uses TRBV6-1 and TRBJ1-4; D uncertain. This CDR3 is built from 12 residues. Germline CDR1 reads MNHNS; CDR2 reads SASEGT. V dropped 7 bases and J dropped 5 bases, with 8 bases sitting between them. The CDR3 nucleotides are TGTGCCAGCATCGGGAGGAATGAAAAACTGTTTTTT. Its translation: CASIGRNEKLFF.

This chain links TRBV7-9 with TRBJ1-2; the D gene is possibly TRBD1 (6 bases). Per the germline V gene, CDR1 is SEHNR and CDR2 is FQNEAQ (reference sequence). Deletions cut 5 bases from V and 7 bases from J, with 14 bases between. The CDR3 covers 13 residues. The CDR3 sequence: CASSQKTGSGYTF. CDR3 in DNA: TGTGCCAGCAGCCAAAAAACAGGGTCTGGCTACACCTTC.

The V gene is TRBV2, the J gene TRBJ2-1; TRBD2 matches 8 bases. Germline assignment: CDR1 SNHLY and CDR2 FYNNEI. The CDR3 totals 14 residues. The ends lost 5 bases at V and 4 bases at J; junction bases unmatched: 4. The CDR3 nucleotides read TGTGCCAGCAGTTCCCTAGCGGGTTACAATGAGCAGTTCTTC. This gives the protein CASSSLAGYNEQFF.

The chain is built from TRBV7-9 and TRBJ2-7; 7 bases are shared with TRBD1. CDR3 length equals 14 residues. Per the germline V gene, CDR1 is SEHNR and CDR2 is FQNEAQ (reference sequence). V lost 1 base, J lost 2 bases, and 2 bases stayed unmatched. The CDR3 DNA is TGTGCCAGCAGCTTAGAGAGGGGGCCCTACGAGCAGTACTTC. Translated, it gives CASSLERGPYEQYF. The whole variable domain, remainder taken from reference TRBV7-9 and TRBJ2-7, is DTGVSQNPRHKITKRGQNVTFRCDPISEHNRLYWYRQTLGQGPEFLTYFQNEAQLEKSRLLSDRFSAERPKGSFSTLEIQRTEQGDSAMYLCASSLERGPYEQYFGPGTRLTVT.

The V and J genes are TRBV11-2 and TRBJ2-7; D is unresolved. Germline V CDR1 and CDR2: SGHAT, FQNNGV. Trimming removed 9 bases at V and 0 bases at J, with 9 bases between. The CDR3 is 12 amino acids. The CDR3 here is CASARNSYEQYF. The CDR3 region has the DNA TGTGCCAGTGCTAGAAACTCCTACGAGCAGTACTTC.

As regards this clone: Its ends do not fully match the called genes, so a read error is possible. The chain is built from TRBV6-5 and TRBJ2-3, with D perhaps matching TRBD1 (6 bases). CDR3 length: 15 residues. Germline V gene lookup returns CDR1 MNHEY and CDR2 SVGAGI. The CDR3 spells CASRAKGQCGTRMSF. In DNA, the CDR3 is TGTGCCAGCAGGGCCAAGGGTCAATGTGGGACAAGGATGAGCTTT.

CDR3 DNA: TGTGCCAGCAGTAGTGGGAGGGGGTACAGCTACGAGCAGTACTTC. This translates into CASSSGRGYSYEQYF. The V and J genes are TRBV28 and TRBJ2-7; a weak D match, TRBD2 (7 bases). This CDR3 region has 15 residues. Trimming stripped 5 bases from V and 3 bases from J, with 17 bases between. Germline V gene sequence: CDR1 MDHEN, CDR2 SYDVKM.

The gene calls are TRBV25-1 and TRBJ2-1, with 7 bases lining up with TRBD2. CDR3 size: 15 residues. Germline loops: CDR1 MGHDK, CDR2 SYGVNS. V lost 1 base and J lost 9; bases outside the gene matches: 9. For the CDR3, the DNA is TGTGCCAGCAGTGAATCAGGAATTAGCGGGCTTGAGCAGTTCTTC. Translating it yields CASSESGISGLEQFF. Drawing the rest from reference TRBV25-1 and TRBJ2-1, the complete variable domain is EADIYQTPRYLVIGTGKKITLECSQTMGHDKMYWYQQDPGMELHLIHYSYGVNSTEKGDLSSESTVSRIRTEHFPLTLESARPSHTSQYLCASSESGISGLEQFFGPGTRLTVL.

The CDR3 loop is CASKPGPLSYEQYF. Written as DNA, the CDR3 is TGTGCCAGCAAACCGGGTCCACTCTCCTACGAGCAGTACTTC. V and J are TRBV6-1 and TRBJ2-7; no clear D. This CDR3 contains 14 residues. CDR1 is MNHNS, CDR2 SASEGT, per germline. The V gene lost 7 bases and the J gene lost 0 bases, with 13 bases spanning the gap.